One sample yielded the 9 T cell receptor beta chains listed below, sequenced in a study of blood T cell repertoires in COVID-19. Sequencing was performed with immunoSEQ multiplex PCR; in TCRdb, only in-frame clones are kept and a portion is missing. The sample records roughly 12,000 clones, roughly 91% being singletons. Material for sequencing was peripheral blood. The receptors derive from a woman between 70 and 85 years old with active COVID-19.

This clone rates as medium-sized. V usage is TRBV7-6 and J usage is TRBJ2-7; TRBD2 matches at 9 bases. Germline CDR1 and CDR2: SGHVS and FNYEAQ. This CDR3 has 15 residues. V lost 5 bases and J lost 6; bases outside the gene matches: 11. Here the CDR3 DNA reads TGTGCCAGCAGCCCCGCCGCGGGAGGGCCGGTCGAGCAGTACTTC. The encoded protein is CASSPAAGGPVEQYF. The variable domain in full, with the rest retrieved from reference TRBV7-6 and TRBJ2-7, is GAGVSQSPRYKVTKRGQDVALRCDPISGHVSLYWYRQALGQGPEFLTYFNYEAQQDKSGLPNDRFSAERPEGSISTLTIQRTEQRDSAMYRCASSPAAGGPVEQYFGPGTRLTVT.

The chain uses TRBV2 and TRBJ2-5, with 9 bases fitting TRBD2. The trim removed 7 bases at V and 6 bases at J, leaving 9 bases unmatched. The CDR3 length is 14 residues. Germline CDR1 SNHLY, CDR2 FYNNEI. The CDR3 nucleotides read TGTGCCAGCACCGGCGGGGGGGGTGCAAAGACCCAGTACTTC. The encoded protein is CASTGGGGAKTQYF.

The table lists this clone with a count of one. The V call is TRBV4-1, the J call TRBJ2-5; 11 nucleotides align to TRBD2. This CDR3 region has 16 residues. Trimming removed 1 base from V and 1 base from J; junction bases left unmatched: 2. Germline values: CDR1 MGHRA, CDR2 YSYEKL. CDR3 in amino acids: CASSQASGRPQETQYF. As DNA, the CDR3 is TGCGCCAGCAGCCAAGCTAGCGGGAGGCCCCAAGAGACCCAGTACTTC.

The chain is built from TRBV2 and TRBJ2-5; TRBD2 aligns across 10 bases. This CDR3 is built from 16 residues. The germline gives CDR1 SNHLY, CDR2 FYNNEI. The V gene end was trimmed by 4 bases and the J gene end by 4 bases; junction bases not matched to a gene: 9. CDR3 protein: CASSASSGRAIETQYF. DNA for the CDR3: TGTGCCAGCAGTGCGTCGAGCGGGAGGGCCATAGAGACCCAGTACTTC. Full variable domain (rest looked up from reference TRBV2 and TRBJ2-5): EPEVTQTPSHQVTQMGQEVILRCVPISNHLYFYWYRQILGQKVEFLVSFYNNEISEKSEIFDDQFSVERPDGSNFTLKIRSTKLEDSAMYFCASSASSGRAIETQYFGPGTRLLVL.

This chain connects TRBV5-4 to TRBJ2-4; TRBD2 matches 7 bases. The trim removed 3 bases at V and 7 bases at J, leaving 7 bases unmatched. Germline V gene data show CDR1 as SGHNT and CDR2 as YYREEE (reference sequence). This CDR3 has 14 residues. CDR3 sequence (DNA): TGTGCCAGCAGCTCCCGACTAGCTTCGAACATTCAGTACTTC. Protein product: CASSSRLASNIQYF.

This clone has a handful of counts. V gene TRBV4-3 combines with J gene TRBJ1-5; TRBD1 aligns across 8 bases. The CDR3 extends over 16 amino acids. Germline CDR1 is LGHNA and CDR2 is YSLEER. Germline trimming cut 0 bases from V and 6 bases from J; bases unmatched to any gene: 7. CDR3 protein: CASSQDCWTGFQPQHF. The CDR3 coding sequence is TGCGCCAGCAGCCAAGACTGTTGGACAGGGTTTCAGCCCCAGCATTTT.

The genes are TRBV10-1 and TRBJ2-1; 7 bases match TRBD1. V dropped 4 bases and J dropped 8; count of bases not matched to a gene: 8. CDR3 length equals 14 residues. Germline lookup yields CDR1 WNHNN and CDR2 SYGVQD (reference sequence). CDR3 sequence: CASSVTQGFDEQFF. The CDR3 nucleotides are TGCGCCAGCAGTGTGACACAGGGGTTCGATGAGCAGTTCTTC.

The CDR3 region is CASSPIAPTGSENTIYF. The CDR3 nucleotides read TGTGCCAGCTCACCAATAGCCCCGACAGGGTCGGAAAACACCATATATTTT. The rearrangement links TRBV18 to TRBJ1-3, with TRBD1 matching over 7 bases. This CDR3 region has 17 residues. The germline CDR1 and CDR2 sequences are KGHSH and LQKENI. V dropped 2 bases and J dropped 6; count of bases not matched to a gene: 13.

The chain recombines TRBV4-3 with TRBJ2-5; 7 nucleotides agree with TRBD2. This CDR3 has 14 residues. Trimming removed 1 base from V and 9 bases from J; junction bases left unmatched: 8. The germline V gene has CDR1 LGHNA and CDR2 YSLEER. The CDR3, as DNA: TGCGCCAGCAGCCAAGGGGGGAGCGGGAAGGCCCAGTACTTC. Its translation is CASSQGGSGKAQYF.